This TCR beta chain was sequenced during a study of blood T cell repertoires in COVID-19. Study summary: Nucleic acid was either cDNA or gDNA, and it came from T cells, B-cell-depleted T cells, or PBMCs.

Seattle-derived patients entered the study during active infection and were followed longitudinally. In the study's own analysis: Counts of nucleated cells, estimated from reference gene primer amplification, were obtained. The repertoire was sequenced with immunoSEQ multiplex PCR; TCRdb's copy has only in-frame clones and lacks some. V and J calls plus clone size are reproduced from that table; the DNA served to infer D and trimming. The sample contains about 310,000 clones, nearly 90% of which appear only once. V was pared by 0 bases and J by 3 bases, with 12 bases of the junction left unmatched. The length of the CDR3 is 19 residues. Per germline, CDR1 LGHDT and CDR2 YNNKEL (reference sequence).

The sequenced sample was peripheral blood. The rearrangement joins TRBV3-1 (or the pseudogene TRBV3-2) to TRBJ1-5, with 9 bases that match TRBD1. The receptor's source is a woman aged 40 to 50 with COVID-19, enrolled during active disease. The CDR3 nucleotides are TGTGCCAGCAGCCAAGATTGGGACAGGGAGAACGGAAACAATCAGCCCCAGCATTTT. Its protein product is CASSQDWDRENGNNQPQHF.